The present TCR beta chain was sequenced within a study of blood T cell repertoires in COVID-19. Whole-study context: Collection of acute and convalescent COVID-19 samples took place in the United States, Italy and Spain.

Sequencing was performed with immunoSEQ multiplex PCR; in TCRdb, only in-frame clones are kept and a portion is missing. The sample lists roughly 100,000 clones, around 90% occurring once. V was pared by 8 bases and J by 7 bases, with 16 bases of the junction left unmatched. This CDR3 is built from 15 residues. Germline lookup yields CDR1 MNHEY and CDR2 SMNVEV (reference sequence). Sequencing was carried out using peripheral blood. This clonotype was obtained from a woman in her forties or fifties in a cohort sampled during active COVID-19. The chain couples TRBV27 to TRBJ1-1, with 7 bases fitting TRBD1. This chain's CDR3 is CASSGLKGTASEAFF. The CDR3 DNA reads as TGTGCCAGCTCCGGCCTGAAAGGGACAGCTAGTGAAGCTTTCTTT.